This T cell receptor (beta chain) stems from a study of blood T cell repertoires in COVID-19. Looking at the study overall: T cells, B-cell-depleted T cells, or PBMCs provided the cDNA or gDNA that served as material.

The germline V gene encodes CDR1 KGHSH and CDR2 LQKENI. This CDR3 region has 14 residues. The V gene lost 4 bases and the J gene lost 1 base, with 10 bases spanning the gap. Method: immunoSEQ multiplex PCR; TCRdb's copy keeps in-frame clones and lacks some. The sample holds over 150,000 clones; about 82% are singletons and the top ten take approximately 8%. The chain links TRBV18 to TRBJ2-5; D is possibly TRBD1 (6 bases). The sample taken for sequencing was peripheral blood. This TCR derives from an elderly woman with COVID-19, enrolled during active disease. The DNA for the CDR3 is TGTGCCAGCTCACTAGGACAGATCCAAGAGACCCAGTACTTC. Amino acids: CASSLGQIQETQYF. Filled out from reference TRBV18 and TRBJ2-5, the complete variable domain reads NAGVMQNPRHLVRRRGQEARLRCSPMKGHSHVYWYRQLPEEGLKFMVYLQKENIIDESGMPKERFSAEFPKEGPSILRIQQVVRGDSAAYFCASSLGQIQETQYFGPGTRLLVL.